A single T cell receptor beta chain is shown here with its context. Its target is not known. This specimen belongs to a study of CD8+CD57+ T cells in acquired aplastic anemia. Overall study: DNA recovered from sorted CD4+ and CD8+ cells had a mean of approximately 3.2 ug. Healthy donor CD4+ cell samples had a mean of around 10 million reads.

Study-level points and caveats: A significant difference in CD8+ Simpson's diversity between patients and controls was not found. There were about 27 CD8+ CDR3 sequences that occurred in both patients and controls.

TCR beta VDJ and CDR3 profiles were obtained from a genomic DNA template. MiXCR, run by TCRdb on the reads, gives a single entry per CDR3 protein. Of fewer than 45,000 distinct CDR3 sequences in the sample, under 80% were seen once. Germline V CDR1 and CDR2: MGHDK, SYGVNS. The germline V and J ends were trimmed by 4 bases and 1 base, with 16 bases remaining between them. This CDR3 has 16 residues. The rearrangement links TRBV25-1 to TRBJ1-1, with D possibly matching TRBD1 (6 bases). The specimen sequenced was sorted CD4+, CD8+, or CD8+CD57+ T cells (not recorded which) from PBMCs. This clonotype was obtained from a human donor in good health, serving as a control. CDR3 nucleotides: TGTGCCAGCAGTGTAAGCCGGGACAAATGGAACACTGAAGCTTTCTTT. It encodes CASSVSRDKWNTEAFF.